This passage covers 5 T cell receptor beta chains from one sample sequenced in a study of T cells in Graves' hyperthyroidism and ophthalmopathy. Amplified TCR beta CDR3 regions derived from RNA transcripts. The study used the HTBI primer set for a first-round RT-PCR of the TCR CDR3. TCRdb re-called the multiplex PCR reads with MiXCR, one entry per CDR3 protein. Seen here are 220,000 or so distinct CDR3 sequences, 16% observed once, and the top ten hold around 26%. The sequencing sample was made of blood. These receptors came from a woman between 18 and 29 years old with Graves' ophthalmopathy.

In its sample, this clonotype was seen many times. CDR3 coding DNA: TGCAGTGCTAGAGTTAGCGGGAGGGCCACGAAGACCCAGTACTTC. Translating it yields CSARVSGRATKTQYF. The J gene is TRBJ2-5, the V gene TRBV20-1; 11 bases are a match to TRBD2. Trimming at V came to 1 base and at J to 6 bases, leaving 7 bases not matched to a gene. Germline CDR1 is DFQATT and CDR2 is SNEGSKA (reference sequence). The CDR3 loop spans 15 amino acids.

The chain is built from TRBV27 and TRBJ2-7; 10 bases map to TRBD2. Germline assignment: CDR1 MNHEY and CDR2 SMNVEV (reference sequence). The CDR3 extends over 16 amino acids. Trimming took 3 bases from V and 4 from J; bases not matched to a gene: 9. The CDR3: CASSLVIAGGGYEQYF. The CDR3, as DNA: TGTGCCAGCAGTTTGGTAATAGCGGGAGGAGGGTACGAGCAGTACTTC.

This clonotype has ten or more counts. This sequence joins TRBV20-1 and TRBJ2-5, with 10 bases aligning to TRBD2. V was pared by 6 bases and J by 4 bases, with 5 bases of the junction left unmatched. The CDR3 runs to 13 residues. Germline V gene sequence: CDR1 DFQATT, CDR2 SNEGSKA (reference sequence). CDR3 in DNA: TGCAGTGCGCCCCCTAGCGGGAGAGAGACCCAGTACTTC. Its translation: CSAPPSGRETQYF.

The V and J genes are TRBV20-1 and TRBJ2-1, with 14 bases that match TRBD2. The trim removed 3 bases at V and 6 bases at J, leaving 4 bases unmatched. The CDR3 is 15 residues long. CDR1 DFQATT and CDR2 SNEGSKA come from the germline V gene (reference sequence). This CDR3 reads CSASRLAGGGNEQFF. In nucleotides, the CDR3 is TGCAGTGCTAGCCGACTAGCGGGAGGGGGCAATGAGCAGTTCTTC.

This clonotype was observed many times. The chain combines TRBV4-2 with TRBJ2-3; D may be TRBD1 or TRBD2 (5 bases each). The CDR3 has 15 amino acids. Germline-derived CDR1 and CDR2 are LGHNA and YNFKEQ. Trimming pared 2 bases from V and 6 bases from J, leaving 15 bases between. The CDR3 here is CASSQRDPAVDTQYF. In nucleotides, the CDR3 is TGTGCCAGCAGCCAAAGGGACCCGGCGGTGGATACGCAGTATTTT.